The rows below give T cell receptor beta chains drawn from one sample of a study of cytomegalovirus exposure and HLA in healthy donors. The data were produced by immunoSEQ multiplex PCR, yet TCRdb's version contains in-frame clones alone and is incomplete. The sample includes about 86,000 clones, 70% to 85% seen only once; the top ten take approximately 8.9%. The sample comprised PBMCs. The receptors stem from a man between 60 and 70 years old in good health and CMV-seronegative. The conserved cysteine and the conserved F or W are not part of the CDR3 here.

>TRBV5-4|TRBJ2-5
ASSLLTGKETQY
>TRBV6-5|TRBJ2-5
ASSYATSGKETQY
>TRBV9|TRBJ2-5
ASSVASGRALETQY
>TRBV2|TRBJ2-5
TSIREPGTQY
>TRBV5-1|TRBJ2-1
ASSSGRGLSDEQF
>TRBV7-9|TRBJ2-1
ASSQGSGRRHEQF
>TRBV10-3|TRBJ2-2
AISDTDNTGELF
>TRBV7-9|TRBJ1-5
ASSPGDRPQH
>TRBV4-2|TRBJ2-2
ASSQEAGLANTGELF
>TRBV7-9|TRBJ1-2
ASSLGEGPLYGYT
>TRBV28|TRBJ1-3
ASSLWYGVSGNTIY
>TRBV5-1|TRBJ2-2
ASSLAGTRNTGELF
>TRBV4-3|TRBJ2-3
ASSQELAGDTQY